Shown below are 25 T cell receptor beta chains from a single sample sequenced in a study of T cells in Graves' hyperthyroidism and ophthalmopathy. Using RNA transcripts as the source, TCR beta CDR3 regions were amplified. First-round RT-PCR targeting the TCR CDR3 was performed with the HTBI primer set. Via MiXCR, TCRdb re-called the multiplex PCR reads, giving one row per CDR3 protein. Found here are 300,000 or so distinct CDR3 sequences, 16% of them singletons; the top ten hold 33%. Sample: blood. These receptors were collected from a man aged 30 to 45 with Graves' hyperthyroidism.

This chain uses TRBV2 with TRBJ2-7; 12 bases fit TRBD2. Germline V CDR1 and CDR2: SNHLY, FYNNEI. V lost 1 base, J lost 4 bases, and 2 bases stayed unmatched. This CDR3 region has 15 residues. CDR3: CASSEVGTSGYEQYF. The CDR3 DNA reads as TGTGCCAGCAGTGAAGTAGGGACTAGCGGGTACGAGCAGTACTTC.

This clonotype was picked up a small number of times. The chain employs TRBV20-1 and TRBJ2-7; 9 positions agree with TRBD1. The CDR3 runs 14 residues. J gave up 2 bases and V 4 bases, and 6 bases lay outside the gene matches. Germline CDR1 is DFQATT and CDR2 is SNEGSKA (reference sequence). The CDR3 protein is CSAKPGQGPYEQYF. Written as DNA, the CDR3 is TGCAGTGCTAAACCGGGACAGGGACCCTACGAGCAGTACTTC.

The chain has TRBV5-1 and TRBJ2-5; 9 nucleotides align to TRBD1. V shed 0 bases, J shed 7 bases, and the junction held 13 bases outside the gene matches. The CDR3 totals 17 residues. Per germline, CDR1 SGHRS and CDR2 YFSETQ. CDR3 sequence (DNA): TGCGCCAGCAGCTTGGCACCGACAGGGGGGGAAGAGATGACCCAGTACTTC. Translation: CASSLAPTGGEEMTQYF.

CDR3 DNA sequence: TGTGCCAGCAGTCAGTGGGACATTGGCGAGCAGTACTTC. Its translation: CASSQWDIGEQYF. The rearrangement links TRBV6-1 to TRBJ2-7; the D gene is possibly TRBD1 (6 bases). The germline V gene has CDR1 MNHNS and CDR2 SASEGT. V lost 5 bases to trimming and J lost 6 bases, with 14 bases between them. This CDR3 spans 13 amino acids.

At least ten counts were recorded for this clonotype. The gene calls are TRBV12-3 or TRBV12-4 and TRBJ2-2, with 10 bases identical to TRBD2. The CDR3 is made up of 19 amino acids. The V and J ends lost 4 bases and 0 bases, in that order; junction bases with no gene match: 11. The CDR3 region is CASSSPHGSGRTNTGELFF. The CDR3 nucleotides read TGTGCCAGCAGTTCGCCCCACGGTAGCGGGAGGACGAACACCGGGGAGCTGTTTTTT.

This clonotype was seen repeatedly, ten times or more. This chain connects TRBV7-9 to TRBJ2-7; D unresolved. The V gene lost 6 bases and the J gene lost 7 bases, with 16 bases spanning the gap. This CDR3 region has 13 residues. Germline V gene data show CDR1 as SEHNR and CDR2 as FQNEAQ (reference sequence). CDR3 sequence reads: CASSFPPAPEQYF. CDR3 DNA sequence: TGTGCCAGCAGTTTCCCCCCGGCTCCTGAGCAGTACTTC.

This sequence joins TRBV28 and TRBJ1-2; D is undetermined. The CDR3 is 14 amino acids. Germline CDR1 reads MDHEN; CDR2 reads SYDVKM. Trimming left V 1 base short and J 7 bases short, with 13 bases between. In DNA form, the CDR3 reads TGTGCCAGCAGTTTATTAGGGAAAGGATTTGGCTACACCTTC. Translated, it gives CASSLLGKGFGYTF.

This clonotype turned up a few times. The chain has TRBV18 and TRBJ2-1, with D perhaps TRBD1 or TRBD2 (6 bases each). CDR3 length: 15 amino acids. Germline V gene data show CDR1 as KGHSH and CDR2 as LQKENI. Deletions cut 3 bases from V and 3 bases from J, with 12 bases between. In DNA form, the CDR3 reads TGTGCCAGCTCACCGTCTGCGGGACACTACAATGAGCAGTTCTTC. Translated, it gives CASSPSAGHYNEQFF.

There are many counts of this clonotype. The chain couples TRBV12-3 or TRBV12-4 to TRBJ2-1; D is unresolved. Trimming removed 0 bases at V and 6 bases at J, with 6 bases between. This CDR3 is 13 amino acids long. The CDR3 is CASSLAPLNEQFF. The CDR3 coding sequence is TGTGCCAGCAGTTTAGCGCCCCTCAATGAGCAGTTCTTC.

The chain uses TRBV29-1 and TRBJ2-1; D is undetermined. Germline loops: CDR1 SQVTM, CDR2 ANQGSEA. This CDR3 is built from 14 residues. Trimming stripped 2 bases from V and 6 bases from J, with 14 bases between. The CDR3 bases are TGCAGCGTTGAACCGGATGCCAAATTCAATGAGCAGTTCTTC. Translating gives CSVEPDAKFNEQFF.

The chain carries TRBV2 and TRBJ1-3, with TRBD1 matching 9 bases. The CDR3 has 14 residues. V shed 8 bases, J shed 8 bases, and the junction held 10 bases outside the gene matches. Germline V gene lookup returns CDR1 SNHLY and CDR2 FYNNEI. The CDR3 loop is CASSQGARGDTIYF. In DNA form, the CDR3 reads TGTGCCAGCTCACAGGGGGCGCGGGGAGACACCATATATTTT.

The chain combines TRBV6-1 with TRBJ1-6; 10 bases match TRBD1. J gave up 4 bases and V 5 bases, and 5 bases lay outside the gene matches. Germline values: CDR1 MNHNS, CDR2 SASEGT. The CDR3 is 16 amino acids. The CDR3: CASSPRDRGYNSPLHF. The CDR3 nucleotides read TGTGCCAGCAGTCCCCGGGACAGGGGATATAATTCACCCCTCCACTTT.

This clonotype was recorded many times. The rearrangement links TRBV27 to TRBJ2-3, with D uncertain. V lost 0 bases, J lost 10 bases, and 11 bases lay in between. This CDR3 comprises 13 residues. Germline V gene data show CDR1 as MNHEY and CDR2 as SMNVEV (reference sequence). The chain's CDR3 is CASSLSVTDPQYF. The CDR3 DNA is TGTGCCAGCAGTTTATCTGTCACAGACCCGCAGTATTTT.

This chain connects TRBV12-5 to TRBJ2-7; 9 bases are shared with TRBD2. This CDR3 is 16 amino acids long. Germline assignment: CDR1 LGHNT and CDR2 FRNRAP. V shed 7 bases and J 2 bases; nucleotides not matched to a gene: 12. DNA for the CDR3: TGTGCTAGTGCCTTGAATAGCGGGAGCTCCCCCTACGAGCAGTACTTC. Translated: CASALNSGSSPYEQYF.

The CDR3 bases are TGTGCCAGCAGTGGGGTGCTAGCGGGAGGCCGGGGCACAGATACGCAGTATTTT. This sequence encodes CASSGVLAGGRGTDTQYF. The chain links TRBV7-6 to TRBJ2-3; 11 bases line up with TRBD2. The CDR3 totals 18 residues. J lost 1 base, V lost 6 bases, and 12 bases had no gene match. Looked up from germline, CDR1 is SGHVS and CDR2 is FNYEAQ.

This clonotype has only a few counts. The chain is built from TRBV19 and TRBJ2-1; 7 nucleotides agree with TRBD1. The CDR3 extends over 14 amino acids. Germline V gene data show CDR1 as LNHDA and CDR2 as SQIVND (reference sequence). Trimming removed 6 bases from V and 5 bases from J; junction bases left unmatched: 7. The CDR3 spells CASSQGQRDNEQFF. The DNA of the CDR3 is TGTGCCAGTAGCCAGGGACAGAGGGACAATGAGCAGTTCTTC.

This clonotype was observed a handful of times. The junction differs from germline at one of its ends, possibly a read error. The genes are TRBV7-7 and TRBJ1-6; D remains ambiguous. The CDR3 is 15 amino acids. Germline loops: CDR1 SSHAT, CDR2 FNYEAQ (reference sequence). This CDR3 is CASSLVAGVKSPLHF. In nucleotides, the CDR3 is TGTGCTAGCAGCTTAGTCGCCGGGGTCAAGTCACCCCTCCACTTT. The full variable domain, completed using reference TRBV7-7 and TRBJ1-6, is GAGVSQSPRYKVTKRGQDVTLRCDPISSHATLYWYQQALGQGPEFLTYFNYEAQPDKSGLPSDRFSAERPEGSISTLTIQRTEQRDSAMYRCASSLVAGVKSPLHFGNGTRLTVT.

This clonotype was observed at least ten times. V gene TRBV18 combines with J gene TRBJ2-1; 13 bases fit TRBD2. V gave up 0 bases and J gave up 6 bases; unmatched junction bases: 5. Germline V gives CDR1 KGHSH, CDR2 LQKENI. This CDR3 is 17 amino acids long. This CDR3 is CASSPPLGLAGTNEQFF. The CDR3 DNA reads TGTGCCAGCTCACCACCCCTGGGACTAGCGGGAACCAATGAGCAGTTCTTC. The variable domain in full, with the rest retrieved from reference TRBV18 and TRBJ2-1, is NAGVMQNPRHLVRRRGQEARLRCSPMKGHSHVYWYRQLPEEGLKFMVYLQKENIIDESGMPKERFSAEFPKEGPSILRIQQVVRGDSAAYFCASSPPLGLAGTNEQFFGPGTRLTVL.

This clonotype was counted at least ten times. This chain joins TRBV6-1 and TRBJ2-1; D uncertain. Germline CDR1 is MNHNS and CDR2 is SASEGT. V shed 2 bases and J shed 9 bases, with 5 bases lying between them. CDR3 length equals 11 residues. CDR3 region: CASSEHLEQFF. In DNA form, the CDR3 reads TGTGCCAGCAGTGAACACCTTGAGCAGTTCTTC.

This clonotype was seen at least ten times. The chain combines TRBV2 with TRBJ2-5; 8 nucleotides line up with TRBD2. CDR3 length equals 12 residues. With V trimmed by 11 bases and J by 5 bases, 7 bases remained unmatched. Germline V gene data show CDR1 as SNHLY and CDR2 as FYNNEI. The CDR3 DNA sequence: TGTGCCGGCCGTAGCGGGGTGGAGACCCAGTACTTC. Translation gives CAGRSGVETQYF.

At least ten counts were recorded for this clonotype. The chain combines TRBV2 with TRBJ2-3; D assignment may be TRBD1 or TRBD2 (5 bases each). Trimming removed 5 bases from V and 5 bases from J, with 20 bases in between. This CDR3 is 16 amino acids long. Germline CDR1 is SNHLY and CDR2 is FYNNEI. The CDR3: CASSTPASAGGDTQYF. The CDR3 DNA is TGTGCCAGCAGTACCCCGGCCTCCGCTGGGGGAGATACGCAGTATTTT.

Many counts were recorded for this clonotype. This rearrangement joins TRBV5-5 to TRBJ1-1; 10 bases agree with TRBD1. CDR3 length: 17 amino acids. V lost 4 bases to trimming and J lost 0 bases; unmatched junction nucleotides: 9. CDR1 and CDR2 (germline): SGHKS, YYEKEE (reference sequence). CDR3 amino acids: CASSTDRGLIMNTEAFF. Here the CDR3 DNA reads TGTGCCAGCAGCACCGACAGGGGGCTCATTATGAACACTGAAGCTTTCTTT.

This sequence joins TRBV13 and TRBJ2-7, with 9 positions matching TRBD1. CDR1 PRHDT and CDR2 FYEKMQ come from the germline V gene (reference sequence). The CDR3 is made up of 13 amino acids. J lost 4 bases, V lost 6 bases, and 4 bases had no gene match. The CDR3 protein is CASRKTGGYEQYF. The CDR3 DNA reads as TGTGCCAGCAGGAAGACAGGGGGGTACGAGCAGTACTTC.

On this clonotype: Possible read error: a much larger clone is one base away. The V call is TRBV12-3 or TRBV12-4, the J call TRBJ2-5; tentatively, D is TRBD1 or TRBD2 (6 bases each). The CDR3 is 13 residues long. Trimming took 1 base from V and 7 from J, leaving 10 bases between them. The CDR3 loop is CASSLEGGRTQYF. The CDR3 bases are TGTGCCAGCAGTTTAGAAGGGGGGAGGACCCAGTACTTC.

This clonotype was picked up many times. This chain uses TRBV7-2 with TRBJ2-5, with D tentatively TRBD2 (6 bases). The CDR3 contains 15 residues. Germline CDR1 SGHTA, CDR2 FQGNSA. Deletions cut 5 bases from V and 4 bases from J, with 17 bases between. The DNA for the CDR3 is TGTGCCAGCAGCGCGGGACCCGGTGACCCAGAGACCCAGTACTTC. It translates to CASSAGPGDPETQYF.